The TCR beta chain under discussion was sequenced for a study of blood T cell dynamics during melanoma immunotherapy. Using immunoSEQ multiplex PCR, the repertoire was profiled, and TCRdb retains in-frame clones only, with some absent. The profile shows thousands of clones, roughly 87% of them singletons. Specified time point: week 3, after first cycle of checkpoint inhibitor. No patient had earlier systemic cancer treatment, concurrent immunosuppressants, or another active cancer. Sample: blood, taken from a patient treated with checkpoint blockade. This receptor was obtained from a human donor with melanoma.

The CDR3 protein is CASSIWTGGSTEAFF. Here the CDR3 DNA reads TGTGCCAGCAGCATATGGACAGGGGGCTCCACTGAAGCTTTCTTT. The rearrangement joins TRBV7-8 to TRBJ1-1, with 11 bases matching TRBD1. The CDR3 is 15 amino acids. From germline, CDR1 is SGHVS and CDR2 FQNEAQ. The V segment lost 5 bases and the J segment 4 bases; nucleotides outside the gene matches: 6. Together with reference TRBV7-8 and TRBJ1-1, the CDR3 gives the full variable domain: GAGVSQSPRYKVAKRGQDVALRCDPISGHVSLFWYQQALGQGPEFLTYFQNEAQLDKSGLPSDRFFAERPEGSVSTLKIQRTQQEDSAVYLCASSIWTGGSTEAFFGQGTRLTVV.